Each of the 15 T cell receptor beta chains below was sequenced from the same sample in a study of blood T cell repertoires in COVID-19. Here immunoSEQ multiplex PCR was the method, and the copy in TCRdb shows in-frame clones only, minus some. The sample lists around 300,000 clones, under 90% seen once, with around 10% in the top ten. The source material was peripheral blood. The receptors were gathered from a woman aged 45-65 years who had recovered from COVID-19.

The CDR3 DNA reads TGTGCCAGCAGCTTGTGGGGGGAAGGGAACACTGAAGCTTTCTTT. It specifies CASSLWGEGNTEAFF. This chain uses TRBV5-4 with TRBJ1-1; D is possibly TRBD1 (5 bases). CDR1 and CDR2 from the germline V gene are SGHNT and YYREEE (reference sequence). V dropped 1 base and J dropped 1 base, with 11 bases sitting between them. The CDR3 is 15 residues long.

This chain links TRBV30 with TRBJ2-1; the match to TRBD2 covers 7 bases. This CDR3 spans 13 amino acids. Germline CDR1 GTSNPN, CDR2 SVGIG (reference sequence). V dropped 2 bases and J dropped 4; count of bases not matched to a gene: 2. CDR3 in DNA: TGTGCCTGGAGTAGGGGACTATACAATGAGCAGTTCTTC. Protein product: CAWSRGLYNEQFF.

J is TRBJ1-5 and V is TRBV28; D is unclear. V lost 4 bases and J lost 0, with 16 bases in between. Germline V lookup: CDR1 MDHEN, CDR2 SYDVKM. The CDR3 spans 17 residues. Written as DNA, the CDR3 is TGTGCCAGCAGTTCAGCCGAGGGCTTGATTAGCAATCAGCCCCAGCATTTT. Its translation: CASSSAEGLISNQPQHF.

The rearrangement links TRBV7-8 to TRBJ1-2; the D is unclear. The CDR3 is made up of 13 amino acids. The ends were cut back, 3 bases at V and 7 bases at J, with 12 bases in the middle. Germline V gene data show CDR1 as SGHVS and CDR2 as FQNEAQ. The CDR3 sequence: CASSFRSGSGYTF. In nucleotides, the CDR3 is TGTGCCAGCAGCTTTCGATCGGGATCTGGCTACACCTTC.

The rearrangement joins TRBV24-1 to TRBJ2-1; possibly TRBD1 for D (7 bases). V was clipped by 9 bases and J by 2 bases, with 13 bases between them. CDR1 is KGHDR, CDR2 SFDVKD, per germline. This CDR3 spans 14 amino acids. The CDR3 DNA reads as TGTGCCACCGGGCAGGGGGGAGCCTACAATGAGCAGTTCTTC. Encoded protein: CATGQGGAYNEQFF.

This CDR3 is CASSQDPLTGFSGANVLTF. The CDR3 nucleotides read TGTGCCAGCAGCCAGGATCCCCTGACAGGCTTCTCTGGGGCCAACGTCCTGACTTTC. This chain links TRBV4-2 with TRBJ2-6, with D possibly matching TRBD1 (6 bases). The CDR3 spans 19 residues. Trimming removed 3 bases from V and 0 bases from J, with 18 bases in between. Germline V gene data show CDR1 as LGHNA and CDR2 as YNFKEQ.

This chain uses TRBV3-1 (or the pseudogene TRBV3-2) with TRBJ2-3, with TRBD1 matching over 8 bases. CDR1 LGHDT and CDR2 YNNKEL come from the germline V gene (reference sequence). The CDR3 runs 15 residues. The J segment lost 3 bases and the V segment lost 4 bases, leaving 6 bases of the junction unmatched. The CDR3 reads CASSPRDRSTDTQYF. CDR3 DNA sequence: TGTGCCAGCAGCCCCCGGGACAGGTCGACAGATACGCAGTATTTT.

This chain connects TRBV5-1 to TRBJ1-2; 9 nucleotides align to TRBD1. The CDR3 is made up of 18 amino acids. The germline CDR1 and CDR2 sequences are SGHRS and YFSETQ. V was clipped by 4 bases and J by 2 bases; unmatched bases: 15. The CDR3 DNA follows: TGCGCCAGCAGCCCAATCCGGGACAGGGCTGGGGAGAACTATGGCTACACCTTC. Its protein is CASSPIRDRAGENYGYTF.

The chain has TRBV3-1 (or the pseudogene TRBV3-2) and TRBJ2-3; D may be TRBD1 (7 bases). Germline values: CDR1 LGHDT, CDR2 YNNKEL (reference sequence). The CDR3 spans 15 residues. Trimming removed 6 bases from V and 3 bases from J, with 16 bases in between. In DNA form, the CDR3 reads TGTGCCAGCAGTCGTATACAGGGGACTACAGATACGCAGTATTTT. It encodes CASSRIQGTTDTQYF.

In DNA, the CDR3 is TGTGCCAGCAGCCCCCCCGGGGGAAATGAAAAACTGTTTTTT. This codes for CASSPPGGNEKLFF. The J gene is TRBJ1-4, the V gene TRBV5-4; D might be TRBD1 (5 bases). Germline CDR1 and CDR2: SGHNT and YYREEE (reference sequence). With 4 bases removed from V and 5 bases from J, the gap between germline ends came to 12 bases. CDR3 size: 14 residues. Drawing the rest from reference TRBV5-4 and TRBJ1-4, the complete variable domain is ETGVTQSPTHLIKTRGQQVTLRCSSQSGHNTVSWYQQALGQGPQFIFQYYREEENGRGNFPPRFSGLQFPNYSSELNVNALELDDSALYLCASSPPGGNEKLFFGSGTQLSVL.

This clone appeared a few times. The rearrangement links TRBV18 to TRBJ2-7; a possible D gene is TRBD1 (7 bases). V was cut by 6 bases and J by 7 bases, with 16 bases left in between. The germline V gene encodes CDR1 KGHSH and CDR2 LQKENI. CDR3 length: 13 residues. This CDR3 reads CASSPPRGEEQYF. The CDR3 coding sequence is TGTGCCAGCTCCCCCCCCAGGGGGGAGGAGCAGTACTTC.

This clone was observed once. V and J are TRBV20-1 and TRBJ1-2; no reliable D call. Germline V lookup: CDR1 DFQATT, CDR2 SNEGSKA (reference sequence). The CDR3 runs 9 residues. V lost 6 bases, J lost 6 bases, and 5 bases lay in between. The DNA for the CDR3 is TGCAGTGCCCCCGATGGCTACACCTTC. It is translated as CSAPDGYTF.

The J gene is TRBJ2-3, the V gene TRBV19; TRBD2 aligns across 12 bases. The CDR3 has 17 amino acids. The V segment lost 3 bases and the J segment 3 bases; nucleotides outside the gene matches: 7. From germline, CDR1 is LNHDA and CDR2 SQIVND (reference sequence). The CDR3 DNA reads TGTGCCAGTAGTATTATCCTAGCGGGAGGGCCTACAGATACGCAGTATTTT. Residues: CASSIILAGGPTDTQYF.

This chain uses TRBV9 with TRBJ2-7; tentatively, D is TRBD1 (6 bases). V lost 0 bases and J 6 bases, leaving 16 bases between the germline ends. The CDR3 has 15 residues. Germline V gives CDR1 SGDLS, CDR2 YYNGEE. CDR3 loop: CASSVDPTGESEQYF. CDR3 DNA sequence: TGTGCCAGCAGCGTAGACCCGACAGGAGAAAGCGAGCAGTACTTC.

V is TRBV28 and J is TRBJ2-1, with 7 bases aligning to TRBD1. The V segment lost 4 bases and the J segment 4 bases; nucleotides outside the gene matches: 1. The CDR3 consists of 13 residues. Looked up from germline, CDR1 is MDHEN and CDR2 is SYDVKM. CDR3 in DNA: TGTGCCAGCAGTTCAGGGGGATACAATGAGCAGTTCTTC. Translating it yields CASSSGGYNEQFF.